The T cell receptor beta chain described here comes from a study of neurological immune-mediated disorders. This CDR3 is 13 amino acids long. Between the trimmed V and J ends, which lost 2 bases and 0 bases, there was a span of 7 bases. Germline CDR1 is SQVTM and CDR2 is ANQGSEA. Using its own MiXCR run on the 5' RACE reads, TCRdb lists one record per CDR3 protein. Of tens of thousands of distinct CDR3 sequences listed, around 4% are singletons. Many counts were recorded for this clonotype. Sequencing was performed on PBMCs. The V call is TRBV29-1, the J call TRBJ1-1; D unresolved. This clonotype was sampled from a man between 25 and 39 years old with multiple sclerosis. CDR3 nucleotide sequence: TGCAGCGTTGAAAGGGTGATGAACACTGAAGCTTTCTTT. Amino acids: CSVERVMNTEAFF.